The present TCR beta chain was sequenced within a study of T cell responses to AZD1222 COVID-19 vaccine. Germline V gene sequence: CDR1 KGHSH, CDR2 LQKENI. The CDR3 extends over 11 amino acids. Trimming removed 1 base from V and 5 bases from J, with 2 bases in between. Libraries were prepared by immunoSEQ multiplex PCR; TCRdb keeps only in-frame clonotypes and omits some of them. The sample consists of approximately 150,000 clones, roughly nine tenths of them appearing once. The sample in question was peripheral blood, obtained on day 0 of AZD1222 vaccination. This sequence joins TRBV18 and TRBJ2-5, with D unclear. This receptor was identified in an adult in good health. The chain's CDR3 is CASSPRETQYF. CDR3 DNA: TGTGCCAGCTCACCACGGGAGACCCAGTACTTC.